These T cell receptor beta chains were read from a single sample in a study of T-cell reconstitution after alpha-beta-depleted transplantation in children. MiXCR, run by TCRdb on the PCR reads, gives a single entry per CDR3 protein. The sample includes about 300,000 distinct CDR3 sequences, around a tenth seen only once; the top ten take about 8%. The sequences come from PBMCs, collected before TCRalphabeta/CD19-depleted stem cell transplant. The receptors derive from a boy in the first two years of life with acute myeloid leukemia, due to receive a stem cell transplant. Both conserved end residues are part of each CDR3. D genes are given only for firm matches. The listing skips clone size in some rows; elsewhere it reads once, few, many or a size class.

d_call,j_call,v_call,clone_size,cdr3_nt,cdr3_aa
TRBD1,TRBJ2-2,TRBV5-5,many,TGCGCCAGCAGCCACAGGGGAGACACCGGGGAGCTGTTTTTT,CASSHRGDTGELFF
.,TRBJ2-7,TRBV7-3,many,TGTGCCAGCAGCTCCTCCCCGGGATGGGAGCAGTACTTC,CASSSSPGWEQYF
TRBD1,TRBJ2-3,TRBV28,many,TGTGCCAGCAGTTTATGGCCAGGGGGCGAAGATACGCAGTATTTT,CASSLWPGGEDTQYF
.,TRBJ2-5,TRBV5-1,.,TGCGCCAGCAGCTTACAGGGTAAAAGAGAGACCCAGTACTTC,CASSLQGKRETQYF
.,TRBJ2-7,TRBV5-6,.,TGTGCCAGCAGCTTGGTGGGACATGCCTTTGCCTACGAGCAGTACTTC,CASSLVGHAFAYEQYF
.,TRBJ2-5,TRBV20-1,few,TGCAGTGCTAGTGGGATCCGGCCGGGGACCCAGTACTTC,CSASGIRPGTQYF
.,TRBJ2-2,TRBV24-1,.,TGTGCCACCAGTGACCTGGACAGTACCAACACCGGGGAGCTGTTTTTT,CATSDLDSTNTGELFF
TRBD1,TRBJ1-5,TRBV7-2,few,TGTGCCAGCAGCTCCGGGACAGGGGCAAGAAGCAATCAGCCCCAGCATTTT,CASSSGTGARSNQPQHF
.,TRBJ2-4,TRBV25-1,many,TGTGCCAGCAGTGCTTCTACAGGGAAAAACATTCAGTACTTC,CASSASTGKNIQYF
.,TRBJ2-1,TRBV18,many,TGTGCCAGCTCACCCACCGGGGCGGGGACCTACAATGAGCAGTTCTTC,CASSPTGAGTYNEQFF
.,TRBJ2-3,TRBV12-3/TRBV12-4,many,TGTGCCAGCAGTCCGATTCGGGGGGCCCGGGGAGATACGCAGTATTTT,CASSPIRGARGDTQYF
.,TRBJ2-3,TRBV24-1,.,TGTGCCACCAGTGATCATATAGCGCGATCTAGCACAGATACGCAGTATTTT,CATSDHIARSSTDTQYF
TRBD2,TRBJ2-1,TRBV5-8,few,TGTGCCAGCTTACAGACTAGCGGGAAGGGGGTTGAGCAGTTCTTC,CASLQTSGKGVEQFF
.,TRBJ1-3,TRBV27,many,TGTGCCAGCAGTTTAAGGAGGGAGTCTGGAAACACCATATATTTT,CASSLRRESGNTIYF
.,TRBJ1-5,TRBV5-5,many,TGTGCCAGCAGCCTCTTTTACAATCAGCCCCAGCATTTT,CASSLFYNQPQHF
TRBD1,TRBJ2-1,TRBV7-3,many,TGTGCCAGCAGCTCCCGGGACAGGGTATCCTACAATGAGCAGTTCTTC,CASSSRDRVSYNEQFF
.,TRBJ1-2,TRBV21-1,many,TGTGCCAGCAGCAAAAGGGTACGCCCACCTAACTATGGCTACACCTTC,CASSKRVRPPNYGYTF
.,TRBJ2-1,TRBV9,many,TGTGCCAGCAGCGTATACAGCGGCTTCTCCTACAATGAGCAGTTCTTC,CASSVYSGFSYNEQFF
TRBD2,TRBJ2-7,TRBV7-9,.,TGTGCCAGCAGCCCACTAGCGGGAGTAGGGTACTACGAGCAGTACTTC,CASSPLAGVGYYEQYF
TRBD2,TRBJ2-1,TRBV4-1,many,TGCGCCAGCAGCCAAGAGGGGACTAGCAACTACAATGAGCAGTTCTTC,CASSQEGTSNYNEQFF
.,TRBJ1-1,TRBV28,many,TGTGCCAGCAGTTTATATGGCAGGTTGTCGAACACTGAAGCTTTCTTT,CASSLYGRLSNTEAFF
TRBD1,TRBJ2-3,TRBV7-2,few,TGTGCCAGCACCCCCCCCGGGACAGGGATCACAGATACGCAGTATTTT,CASTPPGTGITDTQYF
.,TRBJ2-3,TRBV25-1,many,TGTGCCAGCAGTGAATCCTCACATAGATCAAGCACAGATACGCAGTATTTT,CASSESSHRSSTDTQYF
TRBD2,TRBJ2-1,TRBV7-6,many,TGTGCCAGCAGCCCAGCGGGAGGGCCGTACAATGAGCAGTTCTTC,CASSPAGGPYNEQFF
.,TRBJ2-7,TRBV5-5,many,TGTGCCAGCAGCTTATCTCACGGGGCAGTTTACGAGCAGTACTTC,CASSLSHGAVYEQYF
.,TRBJ2-7,TRBV6-2/TRBV6-3,few,TGTGCCAGCAGTTATCTCGGCGCTGCGACAGGGAGGAGGGGGCAGTACTTC,CASSYLGAATGRRGQYF
.,TRBJ2-2,TRBV20-1,.,TGCAGTGCTAGAAGGACAGCCAACACCGGGGAGCTGTTTTTT,CSARRTANTGELFF
.,TRBJ1-5,TRBV12-3/TRBV12-4,many,TGTGCCAGCAGTTTAGCGCGACAGGGCAATCAGCCCCAGCATTTT,CASSLARQGNQPQHF
.,TRBJ1-2,TRBV6-2/TRBV6-3,.,TGTGCCAGCAGTTACTCTGGGTCGAAGTTTCTATATGGCTACACCTTC,CASSYSGSKFLYGYTF
.,TRBJ1-5,TRBV6-1,.,TGTGCCAGCAGGGGGGGGTCCCAAAATCAGCCCCAGCATTTT,CASRGGSQNQPQHF
TRBD1,TRBJ1-6,TRBV7-3,many,TGTGCCAGCAGCTTAAGACAGGGTGGCGGTTCACCCCTCCACTTT,CASSLRQGGGSPLHF
TRBD2,TRBJ2-3,TRBV20-1,many,TGCAGTGCTGCGACTAGCGGGGGGATCCTAATTAGCACAGATACGCAGTATTTT,CSAATSGGILISTDTQYF
.,TRBJ1-1,TRBV19,many,TGTGCCAGTAGTATACCAGAGCGCGATGAAGCTTTCTTT,CASSIPERDEAFF
TRBD1,TRBJ2-3,TRBV2,few,TGTGCCGGCAGGGGGAGCACAGATACGCAGTATTTT,CAGRGSTDTQYF
TRBD2,TRBJ2-1,TRBV20-1,many,TGCAGTGCTAGGACCGGGACTAATCCATACAATGAGCAGTTCTTC,CSARTGTNPYNEQFF
TRBD1,TRBJ2-1,TRBV3-1,few,TGTGCCAGCAGCCCCAGGGACAGGGGCTACAATGAGCAGTTCTTC,CASSPRDRGYNEQFF
.,TRBJ1-5,TRBV5-1,.,TGCGCCAGCAGCCGAGGGTTAAGCAATCAGCCCCAGCATTTT,CASSRGLSNQPQHF